The 2 T cell receptor beta chains below all came from one sample that was sequenced in a study of T cells in Graves' hyperthyroidism and ophthalmopathy. The investigators amplified TCR beta CDR3 regions from RNA transcripts. HTBI primers were used for first-round RT-PCR of the TCR CDR3. TCRdb analysed the multiplex PCR reads with MiXCR anew, one entry per CDR3 protein. The sample contains 350,000 or so distinct CDR3 sequences, around 18% of which appear only once. Sequencing was carried out using blood. These TCRs come from a woman aged 40 to 50 with Graves' ophthalmopathy.

Ten or more counts support this clonotype. The V gene is TRBV28, the J gene TRBJ2-3; D is unclear. Germline CDR1 and CDR2: MDHEN and SYDVKM. The ends were cut back, 9 bases at V and 6 bases at J, with 22 bases in the middle. The CDR3 covers 15 residues. The CDR3 region is CASCAGKPKTDTQYF. The CDR3, as DNA: TGTGCCAGTTGCGCCGGCAAGCCTAAAACCGATACGCAGTATTTT.

This chain uses TRBV11-2 with TRBJ2-5; no clear D gene. This CDR3 comprises 14 residues. Trimming cost V 0 bases and J 5 bases, with 10 bases left between them. Germline CDR1 and CDR2: SGHAT and FQNNGV. Written as DNA, the CDR3 is TGTGCCAGCAGCTTAGAACCGGCTGGGGAGACCCAGTACTTC. Protein: CASSLEPAGETQYF.